This is a list of T cell receptor beta chains from one sample in a study of blood T cell repertoires in COVID-19. Libraries were prepared by immunoSEQ multiplex PCR; TCRdb keeps only in-frame clonotypes and omits some of them. The sample carries a few hundred thousand clones, roughly 86% recorded once. What was sequenced was PBMCs or T cells enriched from blood (not recorded which). These receptors were taken from a young man with acute COVID-19. Both conserved end residues are part of each CDR3. D genes are given only for firm matches. Size tells how often a clone was seen (once, few, many) or the class of an expanded clone, and some rows leave it out.

V gene: TRBV9; J gene: TRBJ2-1; D gene: TRBD2; clone size: NA; CDR3 protein: CASSPRGSGVNEQFF; CDR3 DNA: TGTGCCAGCAGCCCCCGGGGTAGCGGGGTAAATGAGCAGTTCTTC
V gene: TRBV11-2; J gene: TRBJ2-2; D gene: TRBD2; clone size: NA; CDR3 protein: CASRGLEGRTGELFF; CDR3 DNA: TGTGCCAGCCGTGGACTAGAGGGTCGAACCGGGGAGCTGTTTTTT
V gene: TRBV6-2/TRBV6-3; J gene: TRBJ2-2; D gene: NA; clone size: once; CDR3 protein: CASSSRTNITGELFF; CDR3 DNA: TGTGCCAGCAGTTCCCGGACTAACATCACCGGGGAGCTGTTTTTT
V gene: TRBV28; J gene: TRBJ2-5; D gene: TRBD2; clone size: NA; CDR3 protein: CASSILAGSETQYF; CDR3 DNA: TGTGCCAGCAGTATCCTAGCGGGAAGTGAGACCCAGTACTTC
V gene: TRBV19; J gene: TRBJ1-5; D gene: NA; clone size: few; CDR3 protein: CASSIPGFDQPQHF; CDR3 DNA: TGTGCCAGTAGTATCCCGGGATTCGATCAGCCCCAGCATTTT
V gene: TRBV28; J gene: TRBJ2-5; D gene: TRBD2; clone size: NA; CDR3 protein: CASSLRTSGEETQYF; CDR3 DNA: TGTGCCAGCAGTTTAAGGACTAGCGGTGAAGAGACCCAGTACTTC
V gene: TRBV10-3; J gene: TRBJ1-5; D gene: NA; clone size: NA; CDR3 protein: CAISEEDRHNQPQHF; CDR3 DNA: TGTGCCATCAGTGAGGAAGACAGGCACAATCAGCCCCAGCATTTT
V gene: TRBV9; J gene: TRBJ2-5; D gene: TRBD2; clone size: NA; CDR3 protein: CASSPRLAGVGETQYF; CDR3 DNA: TGTGCCAGCAGCCCCCGACTAGCGGGAGTGGGTGAGACCCAGTACTTC
V gene: TRBV6-2/TRBV6-3; J gene: TRBJ1-1; D gene: TRBD1; clone size: NA; CDR3 protein: CASSYSGTGRTEAFF; CDR3 DNA: TGTGCCAGCAGTTACTCTGGGACAGGTCGCACTGAAGCTTTCTTT
V gene: TRBV28; J gene: TRBJ1-1; D gene: TRBD1; clone size: once; CDR3 protein: CASSLPTGGFTEAFF; CDR3 DNA: TGTGCCAGCAGTCTACCGACAGGGGGCTTCACTGAAGCTTTCTTT
V gene: TRBV28; J gene: TRBJ1-1; D gene: NA; clone size: NA; CDR3 protein: CASSFGGLTEAFF; CDR3 DNA: TGTGCCAGCAGTTTCGGAGGGCTGACTGAAGCTTTCTTT
V gene: TRBV19; J gene: TRBJ1-5; D gene: NA; clone size: NA; CDR3 protein: CASSMEEQASNQPQHF; CDR3 DNA: TGTGCCAGTAGTATGGAAGAACAGGCTAGCAATCAGCCCCAGCATTTT
V gene: TRBV28; J gene: TRBJ2-7; D gene: TRBD1; clone size: NA; CDR3 protein: CASRPGQGAFHEQYF; CDR3 DNA: TGTGCCAGCAGGCCAGGACAGGGGGCTTTCCACGAGCAGTACTTC
V gene: TRBV27; J gene: TRBJ2-1; D gene: TRBD2; clone size: NA; CDR3 protein: CASKFIAGDYNEQFF; CDR3 DNA: TGTGCCAGCAAATTCATAGCGGGAGACTACAATGAGCAGTTCTTC
V gene: TRBV4-1; J gene: TRBJ1-5; D gene: NA; clone size: NA; CDR3 protein: CASSQEVGRQPQHF; CDR3 DNA: TGCGCCAGCAGCCAAGAGGTGGGGCGGCAGCCCCAGCATTTT
V gene: TRBV6-5; J gene: TRBJ1-4; D gene: NA; clone size: NA; CDR3 protein: CASSYYGYNEKLFF; CDR3 DNA: TGTGCCAGCAGTTACTACGGGTATAATGAAAAACTGTTTTTT
V gene: TRBV7-3; J gene: TRBJ2-1; D gene: TRBD2; clone size: NA; CDR3 protein: CASSLSGRVDEQFF; CDR3 DNA: TGTGCCAGCAGCTTAAGCGGGAGGGTCGATGAGCAGTTCTTC
V gene: TRBV6-1; J gene: TRBJ1-1; D gene: TRBD1; clone size: NA; CDR3 protein: CASSDQALQGAKNTEAFF; CDR3 DNA: TGTGCCAGCAGTGATCAGGCTCTCCAGGGGGCTAAGAACACTGAAGCTTTCTTT
V gene: TRBV20-1; J gene: TRBJ2-7; D gene: TRBD1; clone size: few; CDR3 protein: CSASSDRAYEQYF; CDR3 DNA: TGCAGTGCTAGTTCCGACAGGGCCTACGAGCAGTACTTC
V gene: TRBV4-1; J gene: TRBJ1-1; D gene: NA; clone size: NA; CDR3 protein: CASSPPRGMNTEAFF; CDR3 DNA: TGCGCCAGCAGCCCTCCTCGGGGAATGAACACTGAAGCTTTCTTT
V gene: TRBV6-2/TRBV6-3; J gene: TRBJ2-1; D gene: TRBD2; clone size: few; CDR3 protein: CASSYSVTSGSSGVRNEQFF; CDR3 DNA: TGTGCCAGCAGTTACTCAGTGACTAGCGGGAGCTCAGGGGTAAGGAATGAGCAGTTCTTC
V gene: TRBV12-3/TRBV12-4; J gene: TRBJ2-7; D gene: TRBD1; clone size: NA; CDR3 protein: CASSFRTGLEQYF; CDR3 DNA: TGTGCCAGCAGTTTCCGGACAGGTCTTGAGCAGTACTTC
V gene: TRBV5-1; J gene: TRBJ2-2; D gene: TRBD2; clone size: NA; CDR3 protein: CASSQGLARYTGELFF; CDR3 DNA: TGCGCCAGCAGCCAGGGACTAGCGCGGTACACCGGGGAGCTGTTTTTT
V gene: TRBV6-1; J gene: TRBJ1-2; D gene: NA; clone size: NA; CDR3 protein: CASSEDGGSGPGSYGYTF; CDR3 DNA: TGTGCCAGCAGTGAAGATGGAGGGTCGGGCCCGGGGAGCTATGGCTACACCTTC
V gene: TRBV5-3; J gene: TRBJ2-1; D gene: NA; clone size: once; CDR3 protein: CARSLSKQFF; CDR3 DNA: TGTGCCAGAAGCTTATCAAAACAGTTCTTC
V gene: TRBV5-4; J gene: TRBJ2-7; D gene: NA; clone size: NA; CDR3 protein: CASSLVRTSDSHEQYF; CDR3 DNA: TGTGCCAGCAGCTTGGTCCGGACATCGGACAGCCACGAGCAGTACTTC
V gene: TRBV5-8; J gene: TRBJ1-2; D gene: NA; clone size: once; CDR3 protein: CASSYRTDDYGYTF; CDR3 DNA: TGTGCCAGCAGCTACCGGACAGATGACTATGGCTACACCTTC
V gene: TRBV28; J gene: TRBJ2-7; D gene: NA; clone size: NA; CDR3 protein: CASSLRGSAYEQYF; CDR3 DNA: TGTGCCAGCAGTTTGCGCGGCAGCGCCTACGAGCAGTACTTC
V gene: TRBV9; J gene: TRBJ2-2; D gene: TRBD2; clone size: NA; CDR3 protein: CASSPRPVGGTGELFF; CDR3 DNA: TGTGCCAGCAGCCCCCGTCCAGTGGGGGGGACCGGGGAGCTGTTTTTT
V gene: TRBV4-3; J gene: TRBJ2-6; D gene: NA; clone size: NA; CDR3 protein: CASSQEAGSSGANVLTF; CDR3 DNA: TGCGCCAGCAGCCAAGAGGCAGGCAGCTCTGGGGCCAACGTCCTGACTTTC
V gene: TRBV30; J gene: TRBJ1-6; D gene: NA; clone size: NA; CDR3 protein: CAWTGAYNSPLHF; CDR3 DNA: TGTGCCTGGACAGGGGCTTATAATTCACCCCTCCACTTT